What follows are 17 T cell receptor beta chains derived from one specimen sequenced in a study of blood T cell repertoires in COVID-19. The repertoire was sequenced with immunoSEQ multiplex PCR; TCRdb's copy has only in-frame clones and lacks some. The sample includes just over 300,000 clones, 89% of them seen just once. Material: peripheral blood. The receptor source for this set is a woman aged 25-40 years with COVID-19, enrolled during active disease.

There are a few counts of this clone. The chain is built from TRBV6-2 or TRBV6-3 and TRBJ1-5; D is perhaps TRBD1 (6 bases). CDR1 and CDR2 from the germline V gene are MNHEY and SVGEGT. V lost 5 bases and J 6 bases, leaving 20 bases between the germline ends. This CDR3 has 16 residues. CDR3 coding DNA: TGTGCCAGCAGTCCCTCGACAGGTGTAGTCGGTCAGCCCCAGCATTTT. Encoded protein: CASSPSTGVVGQPQHF.

The DNA of the CDR3 is TGTGCCAGCAGTGAGGACAGGCTCTATGGCTACACCTTC. It encodes CASSEDRLYGYTF. The chain carries TRBV6-4 and TRBJ1-2; 7 bases line up with TRBD1. The ends lost 3 bases at V and 4 bases at J; junction bases unmatched: 2. The CDR3 runs 13 residues. Germline V gene data show CDR1 as MRHNA and CDR2 as SNTAGT.

The V call is TRBV11-1, the J call TRBJ2-5, with 8 bases lining up with TRBD1. The V and J ends lost 2 bases and 7 bases, in that order; junction bases with no gene match: 9. Per germline, CDR1 SGHAT and CDR2 FQDESV (reference sequence). The CDR3 contains 15 residues. The chain's CDR3 is CASSLNWDRSMTQYF. CDR3 nucleotides: TGTGCCAGCAGCTTAAACTGGGACAGGAGTATGACCCAGTACTTC.

This chain links TRBV7-2 with TRBJ1-1; weak D call: TRBD1 (6 bases). CDR3 length equals 14 residues. Trimming took 6 bases from V and 0 from J, leaving 11 bases between them. The germline V gene encodes CDR1 SGHTA and CDR2 FQGNSA. In DNA form, the CDR3 reads TGTGCCAGCAGAACCGGACAGCTGAACACTGAAGCTTTCTTT. Translating gives CASRTGQLNTEAFF.

This clone was recorded only once. The rearrangement uses TRBV18 and TRBJ2-3, with a possible D match to TRBD1 (5 bases). The CDR3 consists of 14 residues. Looked up from germline, CDR1 is KGHSH and CDR2 is LQKENI. V lost 6 bases to trimming and J lost 2 bases, with 12 bases between them. Written as DNA, the CDR3 is TGTGCCAGCTCGCCCAGGGTGAACACAGATACGCAGTATTTT. This codes for CASSPRVNTDTQYF.

The rearrangement joins TRBV20-1 to TRBJ1-1, with 7 bases lining up with TRBD1. From germline, CDR1 is DFQATT and CDR2 SNEGSKA (reference sequence). CDR3 length: 14 amino acids. Trimming at V came to 3 bases and at J to 1 base, leaving 5 bases not matched to a gene. The CDR3 loop reads CSASRTGPNTEAFF. The DNA of the CDR3 is TGCAGTGCTAGTCGGACAGGACCGAACACTGAAGCTTTCTTT.

CDR3 amino acids: CASSRRLDRQETQYF. The CDR3 nucleotides read TGTGCCAGCAGCCGCCGACTAGACCGACAAGAGACCCAGTACTTC. This chain uses TRBV7-2 with TRBJ2-5; perhaps TRBD2 as D (6 bases). Trimming took off 5 bases at V and 2 bases at J, with 15 bases between the two ends. Germline CDR1 and CDR2: SGHTA and FQGNSA. CDR3 length: 15 amino acids.

The chain has TRBV30 and TRBJ2-3, with 10 nucleotides matching TRBD2. The CDR3 has 16 amino acids. Germline loops: CDR1 GTSNPN, CDR2 SVGIG (reference sequence). The J segment lost 6 bases and the V segment lost 3 bases, leaving 12 bases of the junction unmatched. This chain's CDR3 is CAWSPRERGGRDTQYF. CDR3 nucleotides: TGTGCCTGGAGCCCTAGGGAGCGGGGGGGGCGGGATACGCAGTATTTT.

The rearrangement links TRBV12-3 or TRBV12-4 to TRBJ2-4; 7 bases match TRBD2. The CDR3 sequence is 12 residues long. The V gene end was trimmed by 8 bases and the J gene end by 7 bases; junction bases not matched to a gene: 5. CDR3 coding DNA: TGTGCCAGCCTGACTAGCAGCAACATTCAGTACTTC. Translation gives CASLTSSNIQYF.

V usage is TRBV4-2 and J usage is TRBJ1-2; D is unresolved. The CDR3 has 14 residues. Germline V gene sequence: CDR1 LGHNA, CDR2 YNFKEQ. Between the trimmed V and J ends, which lost 4 bases and 1 base, there was a span of 10 bases. The CDR3 region is CASSPDIGNYGYTF. Here the CDR3 DNA reads TGTGCCAGCAGCCCAGATATCGGTAACTATGGCTACACCTTC.

This chain uses TRBV10-3 with TRBJ1-5; TRBD1 is a possible D gene (5 bases). Germline V lookup: CDR1 ENHRY, CDR2 SYGVKD. The CDR3 covers 12 residues. The CDR3 DNA reads TGTGCGGTCGGGGGTAGCAATCAGCCCCAGCATTTT. It codes for CAVGGSNQPQHF.

Comment on this clone: In the same sample, other DNA sequences code for this CDR3. The chain combines TRBV9 with TRBJ2-7, with 11 nucleotides matching TRBD2. V lost 0 bases, J lost 4 bases, and 3 bases stayed unmatched. The CDR3 contains 15 residues. Looked up from germline, CDR1 is SGDLS and CDR2 is YYNGEE. CDR3 sequence: CASSVAPSGGYEQYF. For the CDR3, the DNA is TGTGCCAGCAGCGTAGCCCCTAGCGGGGGGTACGAGCAGTACTTC.

V usage is TRBV6-2 or TRBV6-3 and J usage is TRBJ1-5; D possibly corresponds to TRBD1 (6 bases). This CDR3 comprises 16 residues. V was pared by 0 bases and J by 0 bases, with 9 bases between. Germline CDR1 and CDR2: MNHEY and SVGEGT. CDR3 nucleotide sequence: TGTGCCAGCAGTTACTCGACAGGAACTAGCAATCAGCCCCAGCATTTT. Translation gives CASSYSTGTSNQPQHF.

The chain carries TRBV6-6 and TRBJ1-5; D is possibly TRBD1 (5 bases). The V end was cut by 4 bases, the J end by 4 bases, with 11 bases between. This CDR3 is 14 amino acids long. Germline values: CDR1 MNHNY, CDR2 SVGAGI (reference sequence). The CDR3 spells CASSSTGVNQPQHF. The CDR3 DNA is TGTGCCAGCAGTTCTACAGGTGTGAATCAGCCCCAGCATTTT.

The CDR3 loop is CATSAVGTGSGYTF. CDR3 bases: TGTGCCACCAGTGCCGTGGGGACAGGGAGTGGCTACACCTTC. J is TRBJ1-2 and V is TRBV24-1, with TRBD1 identical over 9 bases. The V segment lost 5 bases and the J segment 7 bases; nucleotides outside the gene matches: 7. The CDR3 totals 14 residues. The germline V gene has CDR1 KGHDR and CDR2 SFDVKD.

The chain uses TRBV6-2 or TRBV6-3 and TRBJ1-2; D is unresolved. CDR1 and CDR2 from the germline V gene are MNHEY and SVGEGT. The V gene lost 2 bases and the J gene lost 9 bases, with 10 bases spanning the gap. The CDR3 extends over 12 amino acids. CDR3 protein: CASSYPRESYTF. Written as DNA, the CDR3 is TGTGCCAGCAGTTACCCCCGAGAGAGCTACACCTTC.

V usage is TRBV7-2 and J usage is TRBJ1-6; the match to TRBD1 covers 9 bases. CDR1 and CDR2 (germline): SGHTA, FQGNSA. The V segment lost 1 base and the J segment 9 bases; nucleotides outside the gene matches: 10. The CDR3 extends over 17 amino acids. CDR3 sequence reads: CASSLVGTQGAISPLHF. In DNA, the CDR3 is TGTGCCAGCAGCTTAGTCGGGACACAGGGGGCTATTTCACCCCTCCACTTT.